This TCR beta chain was sequenced in a study of blood T cell repertoires in COVID-19. At the level of the study: Acute and convalescent COVID-19 samples came from the United States, Italy and Spain. Sources were T cells, B-cell-depleted T cells, or PBMCs; the material itself was cDNA or gDNA.

Profiling relied on immunoSEQ multiplex PCR, and the TCRdb table lists in-frame clones only, not all of them. This table holds tens of thousands of clones, around nine tenths found once. The CDR3 spans 15 residues. Trimming removed 0 bases from V and 0 bases from J, with 9 bases in between. Germline loops: CDR1 MNHNS, CDR2 SASEGT. The chain employs TRBV6-1 and TRBJ2-7, with no clear D. The sequence came from a woman of 80 years or more with acute or convalescent COVID-19. The source material was peripheral blood. The CDR3 protein is CASSEAVVSSYEQYF. In nucleotides, the CDR3 is TGTGCCAGCAGTGAAGCCGTGGTTAGCTCCTACGAGCAGTACTTC.